These T cell receptor beta chains were read from a single sample in a study of ipilimumab plus nivolumab after autologous stem cell transplantation. Assay: immunoSEQ multiplex PCR; the TCRdb copy retains only in-frame clones and omits some. The profile shows 15,000 or so clones, about 80% of them singletons. The sample here was PBMCs, taken in a trial of ipilimumab plus nivolumab as post-transplant consolidation. These receptor sequences come from a male donor with diffuse large B-cell lymphoma. The CDR3 runs from the conserved cysteine through the conserved F or W. Each record gives: clone size, D gene, V gene, J gene, CDR3 protein, CDR3 DNA. A D gene is named only where the DNA matches it firmly. Expanded clones get a size class; other rows say once, few or many, or leave the size out.

NA,TRBD2,TRBV4-2,TRBJ2-1,CASSQEPGREAEQFF,TGTGCCAGCAGCCAAGAGCCGGGGCGGGAGGCTGAGCAGTTCTTC
NA,TRBD2,TRBV27,TRBJ2-2,CASSFIAGGTGELFF,TGTGCCAGCAGTTTCATAGCGGGGGGCACCGGGGAGCTGTTTTTT
NA,NA,TRBV27,TRBJ2-1,CASSLFMRLYEGNEQFF,TGTGCCAGCAGTTTATTTATGCGGTTATACGAGGGGAATGAGCAGTTCTTC
NA,TRBD2,TRBV6-5,TRBJ2-3,CASSTGLVIADTQYF,TGTGCCAGCAGTACAGGACTAGTAATTGCAGATACGCAGTATTTT
NA,NA,TRBV9,TRBJ2-1,CASTPDSPISYNEQFF,TGTGCCAGCACACCAGACAGTCCAATCTCCTACAATGAGCAGTTCTTC
NA,NA,TRBV7-2,TRBJ1-3,CASSLISQASSGNTIYF,TGTGCCAGCAGCTTAATTTCACAGGCTAGCTCTGGAAACACCATATATTTT
NA,NA,TRBV11-3,TRBJ2-3,CASSLDFGTQYF,TGTGCCAGCAGCTTAGATTTCGGTACGCAGTATTTT
NA,NA,TRBV6-5,TRBJ1-2,CASSPDGVDSGYTF,TGTGCCAGCAGCCCCGACGGGGTGGACTCGGGCTACACCTTC
NA,TRBD1,TRBV4-1,TRBJ2-3,CASSQGQGAKDTQYF,TGCGCCAGCAGCCAGGGACAGGGGGCTAAAGATACGCAGTATTTT
NA,TRBD1,TRBV6-1,TRBJ2-2,CASKEGQGAGELFF,TGTGCCAGCAAAGAGGGACAGGGGGCCGGGGAGCTGTTTTTT
once,NA,TRBV7-8,TRBJ2-7,CASSFSGLTYEQYF,TGTGCCAGCAGCTTTTCGGGCCTCACCTACGAGCAGTACTTC
NA,TRBD1,TRBV6-6,TRBJ2-1,CASSAGGYNEQFF,TGTGCCAGCTCGGCAGGGGGCTACAATGAGCAGTTCTTC
NA,NA,TRBV28,TRBJ2-1,CASSGSYNEQFF,TGTGCCAGCAGCGGGTCCTACAATGAGCAGTTCTTC
NA,NA,TRBV9,TRBJ1-2,CASSVGLQDSSYGYTF,TGTGCCAGCAGCGTAGGGCTCCAAGACAGTTCCTATGGCTACACCTTC
NA,NA,TRBV5-1,TRBJ1-5,CASSLLGHRNQPQHF,TGCGCCAGCAGCTTGTTGGGACACCGAAATCAGCCCCAGCATTTT
NA,NA,TRBV7-9,TRBJ2-5,CANSLAREETQYF,TGTGCCAACAGCTTAGCTCGCGAAGAGACCCAGTACTTC
NA,NA,TRBV7-9,TRBJ2-7,CASSLGSDSYLSYEQYF,TGTGCCAGCAGCTTAGGGTCAGACTCCTACCTATCCTACGAGCAGTACTTC
NA,NA,TRBV5-4,TRBJ1-1,CASSPGPGSTEAFF,TGTGCCAGCAGCCCAGGGCCGGGGAGCACTGAAGCTTTCTTT
NA,NA,TRBV5-1,TRBJ2-5,CASSLFKEETQYF,TGCGCCAGCAGCTTGTTCAAGGAAGAGACCCAGTACTTC
NA,NA,TRBV5-1,TRBJ1-6,CASSHPLDSSYNSPLHF,TGCGCCAGCAGCCACCCCTTGGACAGCTCCTATAATTCACCCCTCCACTTT
NA,NA,TRBV28,TRBJ1-1,CASSLTLGTEAFF,TGTGCCAGCAGTCTGACACTGGGCACTGAAGCTTTCTTT
once,TRBD1,TRBV29-1,TRBJ1-5,CSVRDRGGNQPQHF,TGCAGCGTGAGGGACAGGGGGGGCAATCAGCCCCAGCATTTT
NA,NA,TRBV27,TRBJ1-6,CASSLFSQGPTVGSPLHF,TGTGCCAGCAGTTTATTCTCCCAGGGGCCAACGGTGGGTTCACCCCTCCACTTT
NA,NA,TRBV7-9,TRBJ2-7,CASRQESYEQYF,TGTGCCAGCAGGCAAGAATCCTACGAGCAGTACTTC
NA,NA,TRBV28,TRBJ1-1,CASSLVGTFTEAFF,TGTGCCAGCAGCTTAGTTGGGACTTTCACTGAAGCTTTCTTT
once,TRBD1,TRBV28,TRBJ2-2,CASRKQGGTGELFF,TGTGCCAGCAGAAAACAGGGGGGCACCGGGGAGCTGTTTTTT
NA,TRBD2,TRBV2,TRBJ2-7,CATPPLAGGSYEQYF,TGTGCCACGCCACCTCTAGCGGGGGGCTCCTACGAGCAGTACTTC
NA,NA,TRBV7-9,TRBJ2-5,CASSLVTTQETQYF,TGTGCCAGCAGCTTAGTTACTACCCAAGAGACCCAGTACTTC
NA,NA,TRBV11-1,TRBJ2-5,CASSQGSQETQYF,TGTGCCAGCAGTCAGGGGTCACAAGAGACCCAGTACTTC
NA,NA,TRBV28,TRBJ2-6,CASSFDFSGANVLTF,TGTGCCAGCAGTTTTGACTTCTCTGGGGCCAACGTCCTGACTTTC
NA,NA,TRBV28,TRBJ1-5,CASTLSNQPQHF,TGTGCCAGCACTCTTAGCAATCAGCCCCAGCATTTT
NA,NA,TRBV9,TRBJ2-3,CASSAPKGTDTQYF,TGTGCCAGCAGTGCTCCCAAGGGCACAGATACGCAGTATTTT
NA,NA,TRBV6-5,TRBJ2-1,CASSYSTYNEQFF,TGTGCCAGCAGTTACTCGACCTACAATGAGCAGTTCTTC
once,NA,TRBV6-6,TRBJ2-2,CASSSGTPTNTGELFF,TGTGCCAGCAGTTCGGGGACACCTACGAACACCGGGGAGCTGTTTTTT
medium-sized,TRBD2,TRBV7-3,TRBJ2-4,CASSPIAGGLLAKNIQYF,TGTGCCAGCAGCCCTATAGCGGGGGGACTATTAGCCAAAAACATTCAGTACTTC
NA,NA,TRBV6-5,TRBJ1-6,CASSYRDSPLHF,TGTGCCAGCAGTTACAGGGATTCACCCCTCCACTTT
few,NA,TRBV5-5,TRBJ2-7,CASSLEASSYEQYF,TGTGCCAGCAGCTTAGAGGCGAGCTCCTACGAGCAGTACTTC
NA,NA,TRBV19,TRBJ1-5,CASSGGRNQPQHF,TGTGCCAGTAGTGGGGGCCGCAATCAGCCCCAGCATTTT
NA,NA,TRBV30,TRBJ1-1,CAWSVLGEAFF,TGTGCCTGGAGTGTACTAGGGGAAGCTTTCTTT
NA,TRBD1,TRBV7-9,TRBJ1-2,CASSEGQGAISGYTF,TGTGCCAGCAGCGAGGGCCAGGGGGCGATAAGTGGCTACACCTTC
NA,NA,TRBV4-3,TRBJ2-1,CASSQVIGGSYNEQFF,TGCGCCAGCAGCCAAGTCATCGGGGGCTCCTACAATGAGCAGTTCTTC
NA,NA,TRBV4-3,TRBJ2-3,CASSQDYNTDTQYF,TGCGCCAGCAGCCAAGATTATAACACAGATACGCAGTATTTT
NA,TRBD1,TRBV28,TRBJ1-2,CASSPRTGGVRGYTF,TGTGCCAGCAGCCCAAGGACAGGGGGTGTTCGCGGCTACACCTTC
once,TRBD2,TRBV5-6,TRBJ2-1,CASSKGLAMYNEQFF,TGTGCCAGCAGCAAGGGACTAGCGATGTACAATGAGCAGTTCTTC
NA,TRBD2,TRBV29-1,TRBJ2-1,CSVGPAGAWDEQFF,TGCAGCGTCGGACCAGCGGGGGCCTGGGATGAGCAGTTCTTC
NA,TRBD1,TRBV28,TRBJ1-5,CASSPTGEVQPQHF,TGTGCCAGCAGCCCAACAGGGGAGGTTCAGCCCCAGCATTTT
NA,TRBD2,TRBV7-8,TRBJ2-7,CASSSGLAGEQWYF,TGTGCCAGCAGCTCAGGACTAGCGGGGGAGCAATGGTACTTC
NA,TRBD1,TRBV9,TRBJ2-3,CASSTGGPDTQYF,TGTGCCAGCAGCACAGGGGGCCCAGATACGCAGTATTTT
NA,NA,TRBV5-4,TRBJ2-2,CASSGDGFTGELFF,TGTGCCAGCAGCGGGGACGGCTTCACCGGGGAGCTGTTTTTT
NA,NA,TRBV5-1,TRBJ2-3,CASSLWGTTDTQYF,TGCGCCAGCAGCCTCTGGGGTACCACAGATACGCAGTATTTT
medium-sized,NA,TRBV27,TRBJ1-1,CASSLYGETEAFF,TGTGCCAGCAGTTTATATGGGGAAACTGAAGCTTTCTTT
medium-sized,NA,TRBV6-5,TRBJ1-3,CASTTSGVGNTIYF,TGTGCCAGCACCACCTCAGGGGTTGGAAACACCATATATTTT
NA,TRBD1,TRBV19,TRBJ1-1,CASRKDRDTEAFF,TGTGCCAGTAGAAAGGACAGGGACACTGAAGCTTTCTTT
NA,NA,TRBV14,TRBJ1-2,CASSQDFELGYGYTF,TGTGCCAGCAGCCAAGATTTTGAGCTAGGCTATGGCTACACCTTC
NA,NA,TRBV27,TRBJ2-7,CASSLTPGGLREQYF,TGTGCCAGCAGTTTAACGCCAGGGGGGCTACGAGAGCAGTACTTC